This T cell receptor (beta chain) originates from a study of shared clonotypes between healthy human individuals. Profiled with immunoSEQ multiplex PCR; TCRdb holds only in-frame clones, not every one. There are about 600,000 clones in the sample; approximately 97% occur only once, and 0.057% lies in the top ten. Material for sequencing was naive CD4+ T cells sorted from blood. Subset noted: CD45RA+ positively selected. The TCR originated in a woman aged 30 to 39 in good health.

The chain's CDR3 is CAISEPPNENTIYF. The DNA for the CDR3 is TGTGCCATCAGTGAGCCCCCCAACGAAAACACCATATATTTT. The V and J genes are TRBV10-3 and TRBJ1-3; D is unresolved. The CDR3 spans 14 residues. Trimming left V 2 bases short and J 6 bases short, with 11 bases between. Germline V CDR1 and CDR2: ENHRY, SYGVKD.